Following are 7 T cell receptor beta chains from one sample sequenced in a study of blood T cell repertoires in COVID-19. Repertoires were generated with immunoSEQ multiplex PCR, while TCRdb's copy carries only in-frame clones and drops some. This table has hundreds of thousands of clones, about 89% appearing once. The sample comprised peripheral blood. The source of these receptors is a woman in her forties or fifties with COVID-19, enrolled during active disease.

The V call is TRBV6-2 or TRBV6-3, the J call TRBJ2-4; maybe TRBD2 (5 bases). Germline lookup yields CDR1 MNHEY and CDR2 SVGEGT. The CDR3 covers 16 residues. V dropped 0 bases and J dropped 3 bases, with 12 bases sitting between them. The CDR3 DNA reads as TGTGCCAGCAGTTACTCGTTTGGAGGAGGCAAAAACATTCAGTACTTC. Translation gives CASSYSFGGGKNIQYF.

The CDR3 is CASSQGVYEQYF. The CDR3, as DNA: TGTGCCAGCAGCCAAGGGGTCTACGAGCAGTACTTC. The V and J genes are TRBV6-5 and TRBJ2-7; D possibly corresponds to TRBD1 (5 bases). The CDR3 consists of 12 residues. Germline lookup yields CDR1 MNHEY and CDR2 SVGAGI. V was cut by 6 bases and J by 3 bases, with 9 bases left in between.

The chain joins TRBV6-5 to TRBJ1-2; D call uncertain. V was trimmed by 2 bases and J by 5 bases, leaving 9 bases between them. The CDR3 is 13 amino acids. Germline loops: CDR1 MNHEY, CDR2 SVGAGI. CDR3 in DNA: TGTGCCAGCAGTTACGGGCACCGTTATGGCTACACCTTC. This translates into CASSYGHRYGYTF.

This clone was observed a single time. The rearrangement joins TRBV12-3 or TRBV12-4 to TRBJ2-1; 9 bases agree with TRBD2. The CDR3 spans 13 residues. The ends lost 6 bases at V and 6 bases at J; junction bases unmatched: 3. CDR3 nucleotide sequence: TGTGCCAGCAGCCCGACTAGCGGCAATGAGCAGTTCTTC. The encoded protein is CASSPTSGNEQFF.

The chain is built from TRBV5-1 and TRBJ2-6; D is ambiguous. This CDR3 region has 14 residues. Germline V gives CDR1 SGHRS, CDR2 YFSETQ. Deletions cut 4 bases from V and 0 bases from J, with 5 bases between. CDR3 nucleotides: TGCGCCAGCAGCCCCAACTCTGGGGCCAACGTCCTGACTTTC. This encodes CASSPNSGANVLTF.

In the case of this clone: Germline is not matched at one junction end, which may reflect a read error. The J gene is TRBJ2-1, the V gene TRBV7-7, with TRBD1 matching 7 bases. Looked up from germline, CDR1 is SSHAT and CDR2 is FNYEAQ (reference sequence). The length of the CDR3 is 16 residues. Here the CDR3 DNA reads TGTGCTAGCAGCCAGGGGGTCCAACTAGGTTACAATGAGCAGTTCTTC. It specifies CASSQGVQLGYNEQFF.

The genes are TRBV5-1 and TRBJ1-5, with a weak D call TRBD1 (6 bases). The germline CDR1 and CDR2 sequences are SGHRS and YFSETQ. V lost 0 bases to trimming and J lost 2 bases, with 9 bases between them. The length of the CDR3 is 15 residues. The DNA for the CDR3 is TGCGCCAGCAGCTTGGATCCAGGGGGCAATCAGCCCCAGCATTTT. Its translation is CASSLDPGGNQPQHF.